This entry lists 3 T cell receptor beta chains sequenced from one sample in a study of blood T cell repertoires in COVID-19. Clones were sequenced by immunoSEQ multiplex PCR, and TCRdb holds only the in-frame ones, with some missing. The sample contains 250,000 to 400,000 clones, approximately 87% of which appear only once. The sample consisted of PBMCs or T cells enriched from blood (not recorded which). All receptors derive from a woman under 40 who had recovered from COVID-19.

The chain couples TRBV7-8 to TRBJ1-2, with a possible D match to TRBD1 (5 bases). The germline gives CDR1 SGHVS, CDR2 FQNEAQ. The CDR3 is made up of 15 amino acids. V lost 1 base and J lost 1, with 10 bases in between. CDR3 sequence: CASSLVSGGNYGYTF. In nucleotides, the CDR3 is TGTGCCAGCAGCTTAGTTTCCGGGGGTAACTATGGCTACACCTTC.

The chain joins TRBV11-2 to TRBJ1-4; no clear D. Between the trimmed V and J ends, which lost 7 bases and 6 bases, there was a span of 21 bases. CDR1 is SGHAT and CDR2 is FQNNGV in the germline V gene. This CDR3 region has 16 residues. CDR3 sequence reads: CASTRRLGQAYEKLFF. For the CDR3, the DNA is TGTGCCAGCACCCGTCGCTTGGGTCAGGCTTATGAAAAACTGTTTTTT. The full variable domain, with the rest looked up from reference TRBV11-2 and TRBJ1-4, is EAGVAQSPRYKIIEKRQSVAFWCNPISGHATLYWYQQILGQGPKLLIQFQNNGVVDDSQLPKDRFSAERLKGVDSTLKIQPAKLEDSAVYLCASTRRLGQAYEKLFFGSGTQLSVL.

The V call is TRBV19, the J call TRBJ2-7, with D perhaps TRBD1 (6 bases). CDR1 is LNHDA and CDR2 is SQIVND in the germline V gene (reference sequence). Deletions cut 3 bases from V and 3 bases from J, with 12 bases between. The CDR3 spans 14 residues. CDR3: CASSITGTNYEQYF. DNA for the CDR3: TGTGCCAGTAGTATTACAGGGACAAACTACGAGCAGTACTTC.